The clone carrying this T cell receptor beta chain was observed a few times. Its antigen is still unknown. One junction end does not reproduce the germline sequence, and a read error may be involved. Indicated time point: persistent/refractory GD, antithyroid drugs over 5 years with positive TRAb. RNA extracted from PBMCs served as the sequencing template. Graves' disease diagnosis used American Thyroid Association guidelines. Libraries of TCR beta came from iRepertoire HTBI primers plus Arm-PCR of CDR3 regions. TCRdb re-derived calls from the multiplex PCR reads in MiXCR, one entry per CDR3 protein. Here the sample spans roughly 490,000 distinct CDR3 sequences, under 25% being singletons. The data belong to a study of regulatory T cells in long-lasting Graves disease. Overall study findings and caveats: Since the sample size was small, accuracy may have been reduced. Clonotypes that were public and shared totalled a few thousand in persistent patients versus 966 in new patients. Under persistent disease, TRBV28, TRBJ1-2 and TRBJ2-5 were used preferentially.

Germline lookup yields CDR1 PRHDT and CDR2 FYEKMQ (reference sequence). The CDR3 is 13 residues long. The receptor's source is a female donor with Graves disease. The sample was peripheral blood mononuclear cells (PBMCs), taken when the disease was refractory, from a patient treated with antithyroid drugs. The chain combines TRBV13 with TRBJ2-4; D ambiguous. CDR3 protein: CASRELAKTIQYF. In nucleotides, the CDR3 is TGTGCCAGCAGAGAATTAGCCAAAACCATTCAGTACTTC.